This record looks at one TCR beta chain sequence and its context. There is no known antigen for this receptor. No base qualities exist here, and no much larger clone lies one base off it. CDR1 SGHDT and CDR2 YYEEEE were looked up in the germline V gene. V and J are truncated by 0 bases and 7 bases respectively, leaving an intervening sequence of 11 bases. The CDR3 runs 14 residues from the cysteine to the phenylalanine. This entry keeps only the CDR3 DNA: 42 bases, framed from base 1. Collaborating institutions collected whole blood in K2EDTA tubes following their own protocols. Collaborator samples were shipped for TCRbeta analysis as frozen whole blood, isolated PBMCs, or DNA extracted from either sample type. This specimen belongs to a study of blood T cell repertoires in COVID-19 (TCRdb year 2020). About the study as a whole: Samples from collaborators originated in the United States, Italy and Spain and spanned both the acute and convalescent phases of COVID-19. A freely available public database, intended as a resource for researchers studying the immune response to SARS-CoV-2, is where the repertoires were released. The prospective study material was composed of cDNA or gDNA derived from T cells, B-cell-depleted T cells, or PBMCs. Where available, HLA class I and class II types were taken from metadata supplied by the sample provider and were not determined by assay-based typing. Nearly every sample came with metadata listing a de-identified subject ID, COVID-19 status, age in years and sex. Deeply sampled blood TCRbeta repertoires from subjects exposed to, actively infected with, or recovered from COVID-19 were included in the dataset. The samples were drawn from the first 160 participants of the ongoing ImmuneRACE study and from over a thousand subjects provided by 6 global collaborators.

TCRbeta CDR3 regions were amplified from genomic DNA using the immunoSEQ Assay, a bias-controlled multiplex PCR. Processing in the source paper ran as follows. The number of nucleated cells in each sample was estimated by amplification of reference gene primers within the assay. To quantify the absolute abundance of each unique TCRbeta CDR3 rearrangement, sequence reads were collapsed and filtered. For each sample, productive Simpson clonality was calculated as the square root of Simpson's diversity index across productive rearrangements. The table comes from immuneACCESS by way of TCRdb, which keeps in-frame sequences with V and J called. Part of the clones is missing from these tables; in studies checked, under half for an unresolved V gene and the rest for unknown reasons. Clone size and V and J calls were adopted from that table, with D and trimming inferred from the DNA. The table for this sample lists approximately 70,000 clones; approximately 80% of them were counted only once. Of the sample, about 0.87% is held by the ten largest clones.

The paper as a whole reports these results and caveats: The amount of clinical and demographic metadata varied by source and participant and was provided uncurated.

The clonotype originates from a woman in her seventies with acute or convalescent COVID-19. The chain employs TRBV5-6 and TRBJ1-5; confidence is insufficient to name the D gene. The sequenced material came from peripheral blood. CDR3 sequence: CASSLGISGQPQHF. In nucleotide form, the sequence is TGTGCCAGCAGCTTGGGAATCTCGGGGCAGCCCCAGCATTTT.